This T cell receptor beta chain was recorded in a study of identical twins. TCRdb independently ran MiXCR on the 5' RACE reads; one entry per CDR3 protein. Here the sample spans around 530,000 distinct CDR3 sequences, nearly 15% being singletons. This clonotype has a handful of counts. The CDR3 spans 16 residues. CDR1 SGHRS and CDR2 YFSETQ come from the germline V gene. Deletions cut 0 bases from V and 0 bases from J, with 12 bases between. The same sample was also studied in work on yellow fever vaccine responses in identical twins.

The TCR sequence derives from a woman between 18 and 30 years old in good health. The chain has TRBV5-1 and TRBJ1-1; D uncertain. The sequenced sample consisted of CD4+ T cells sorted from blood. For the CDR3, the DNA is TGCGCCAGCAGCTTGGCTTGGGGTGGAATGAACACTGAAGCTTTCTTT. It specifies CASSLAWGGMNTEAFF. Full variable domain (remainder filled in from reference TRBV5-1 and TRBJ1-1): KAGVTQTPRYLIKTRGQQVTLSCSPISGHRSVSWYQQTPGQGLQFLFEYFSETQRNKGNFPGRFSGRQFSNSRSEMNVSTLELGDSALYLCASSLAWGGMNTEAFFGQGTRLTVV.